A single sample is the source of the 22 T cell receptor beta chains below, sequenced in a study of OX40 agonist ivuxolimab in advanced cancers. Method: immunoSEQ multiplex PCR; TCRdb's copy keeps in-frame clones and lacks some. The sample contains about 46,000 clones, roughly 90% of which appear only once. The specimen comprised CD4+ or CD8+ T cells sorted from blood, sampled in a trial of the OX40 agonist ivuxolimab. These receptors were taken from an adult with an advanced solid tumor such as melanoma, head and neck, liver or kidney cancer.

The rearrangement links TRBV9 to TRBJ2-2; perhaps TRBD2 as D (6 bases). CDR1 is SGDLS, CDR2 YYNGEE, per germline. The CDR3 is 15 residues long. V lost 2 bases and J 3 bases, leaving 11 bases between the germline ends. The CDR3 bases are TGTGCCAGCAGCGTTGGAGGGGAAGACACCGGGGAGCTGTTTTTT. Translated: CASSVGGEDTGELFF.

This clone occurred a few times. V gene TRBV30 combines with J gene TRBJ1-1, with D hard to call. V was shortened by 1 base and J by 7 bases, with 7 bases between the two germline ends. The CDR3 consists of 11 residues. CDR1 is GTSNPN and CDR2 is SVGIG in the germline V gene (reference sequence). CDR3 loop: CAWSGSGEAFF. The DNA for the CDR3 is TGTGCCTGGAGTGGGTCAGGTGAAGCTTTCTTT.

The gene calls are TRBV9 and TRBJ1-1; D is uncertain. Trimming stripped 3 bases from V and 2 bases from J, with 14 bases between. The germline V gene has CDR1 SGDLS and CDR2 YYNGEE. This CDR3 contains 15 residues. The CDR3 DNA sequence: TGTGCCAGCAGCGAGGGCTTAGGCGCAAACACTGAAGCTTTCTTT. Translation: CASSEGLGANTEAFF.

CDR3 DNA sequence: TGTGCCAGCAGCCAACGTTCGGACAGATACACAGATACGCAGTATTTT. Protein sequence: CASSQRSDRYTDTQYF. The chain is built from TRBV4-2 and TRBJ2-3; D is perhaps TRBD1 (6 bases). Germline CDR1 is LGHNA and CDR2 is YNFKEQ. CDR3 length equals 16 residues. Trimming shortened V by 2 bases and J by 2 bases, and 14 bases separated the two germline ends.

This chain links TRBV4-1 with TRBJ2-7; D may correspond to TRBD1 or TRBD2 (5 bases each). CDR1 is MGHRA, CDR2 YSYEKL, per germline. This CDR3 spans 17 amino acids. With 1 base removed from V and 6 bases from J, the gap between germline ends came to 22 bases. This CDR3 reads CASSQGGSGTGPSEQYF. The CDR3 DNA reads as TGCGCCAGCAGCCAAGGGGGGTCCGGGACCGGACCTTCCGAGCAGTACTTC.

CDR3 coding DNA: TGTGCCAGCAGGGGACCGGACGGCACTGAAGCTTTCTTT. Amino acids: CASRGPDGTEAFF. V usage is TRBV2 and J usage is TRBJ1-1, with D possibly matching TRBD1 (5 bases). CDR1 is SNHLY and CDR2 is FYNNEI in the germline V gene. Trimming took 6 bases from V and 4 from J, leaving 12 bases between them. This CDR3 contains 13 residues.

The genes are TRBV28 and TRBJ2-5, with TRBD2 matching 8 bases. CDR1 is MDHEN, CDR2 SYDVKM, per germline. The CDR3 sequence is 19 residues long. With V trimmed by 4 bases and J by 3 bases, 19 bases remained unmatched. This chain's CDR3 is CASSSKALEAGAPEETQYF. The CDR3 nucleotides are TGTGCCAGCAGTTCCAAAGCTCTGGAAGCGGGGGCGCCTGAAGAGACCCAGTACTTC.

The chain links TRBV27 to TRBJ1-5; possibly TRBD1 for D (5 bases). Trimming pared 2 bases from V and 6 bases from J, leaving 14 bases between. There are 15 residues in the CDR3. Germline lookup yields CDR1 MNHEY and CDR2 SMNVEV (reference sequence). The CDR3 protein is CASSLGQGAAQPQHF. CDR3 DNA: TGTGCCAGCAGTTTAGGCCAGGGTGCAGCTCAGCCCCAGCATTTT.

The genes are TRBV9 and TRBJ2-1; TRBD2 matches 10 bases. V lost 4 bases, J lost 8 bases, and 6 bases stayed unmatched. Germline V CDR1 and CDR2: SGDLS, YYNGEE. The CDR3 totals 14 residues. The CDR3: CASSLAGVRDEQFF. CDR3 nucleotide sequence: TGTGCCAGCAGCCTAGCGGGAGTTCGGGATGAGCAGTTCTTC.

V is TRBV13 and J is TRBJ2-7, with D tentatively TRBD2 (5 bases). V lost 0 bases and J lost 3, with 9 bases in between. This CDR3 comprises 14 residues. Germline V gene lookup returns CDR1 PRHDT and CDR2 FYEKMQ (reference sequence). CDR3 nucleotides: TGTGCCAGCAGCTTAGGCGGTCGGGGCTACGAGCAGTACTTC. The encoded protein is CASSLGGRGYEQYF.

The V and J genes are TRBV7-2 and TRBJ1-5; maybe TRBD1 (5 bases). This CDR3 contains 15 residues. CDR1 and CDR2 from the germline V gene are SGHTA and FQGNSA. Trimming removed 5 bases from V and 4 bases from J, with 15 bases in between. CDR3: CASSRAGLLNQPQHF. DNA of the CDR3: TGTGCCAGCAGCCGCGCGGGACTGCTAAATCAGCCCCAGCATTTT.

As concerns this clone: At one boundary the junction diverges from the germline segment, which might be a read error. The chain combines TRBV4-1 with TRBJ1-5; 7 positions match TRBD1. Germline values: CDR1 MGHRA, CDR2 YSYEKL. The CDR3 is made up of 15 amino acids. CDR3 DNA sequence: TGCGCCAGTAGCCCCGGGACAGTTAATTTCCAGCCCCAGCATTTT. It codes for CASSPGTVNFQPQHF.

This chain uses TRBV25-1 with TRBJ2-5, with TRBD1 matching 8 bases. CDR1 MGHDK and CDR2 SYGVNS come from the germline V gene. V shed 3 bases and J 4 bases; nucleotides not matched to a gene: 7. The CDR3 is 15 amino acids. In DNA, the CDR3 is TGTGCCAGCAGTGATATCCGGGACAGGACAGAGACCCAGTACTTC. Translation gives CASSDIRDRTETQYF.

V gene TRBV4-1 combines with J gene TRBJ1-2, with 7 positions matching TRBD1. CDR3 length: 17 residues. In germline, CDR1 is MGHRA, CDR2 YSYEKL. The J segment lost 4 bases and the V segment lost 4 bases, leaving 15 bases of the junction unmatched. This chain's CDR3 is CASSPNNRDSGAYGYTF. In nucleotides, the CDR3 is TGCGCCAGCAGCCCAAACAACCGGGACAGTGGGGCCTATGGCTACACCTTC.

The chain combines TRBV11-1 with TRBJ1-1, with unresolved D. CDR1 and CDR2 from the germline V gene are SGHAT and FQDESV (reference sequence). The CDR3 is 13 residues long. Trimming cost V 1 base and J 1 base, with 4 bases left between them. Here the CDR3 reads CASSLDRNTEAFF. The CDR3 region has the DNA TGTGCCAGCAGCTTAGACAGGAACACTGAAGCTTTCTTT.

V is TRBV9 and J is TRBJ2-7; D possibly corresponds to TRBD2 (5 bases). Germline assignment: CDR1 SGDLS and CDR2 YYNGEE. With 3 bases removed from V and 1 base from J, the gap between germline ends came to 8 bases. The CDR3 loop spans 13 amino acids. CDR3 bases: TGTGCCAGCAGCGAAGGACTGTCCTACGAGCAGTACTTC. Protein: CASSEGLSYEQYF. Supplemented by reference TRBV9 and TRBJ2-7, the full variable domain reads DSGVTQTPKHLITATGQRVTLRCSPRSGDLSVYWYQQSLDQGLQFLIQYYNGEERAKGNILERFSAQQFPDLHSELNLSSLELGDSALYFCASSEGLSYEQYFGPGTRLTVT.

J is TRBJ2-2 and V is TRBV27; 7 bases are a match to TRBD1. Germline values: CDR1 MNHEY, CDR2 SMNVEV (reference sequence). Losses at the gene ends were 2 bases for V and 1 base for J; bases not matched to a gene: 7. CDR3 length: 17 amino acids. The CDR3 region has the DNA TGTGCCAGCAGTTTACTCCTCAGACAGGGGAACACCGGGGAGCTGTTTTTT. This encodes CASSLLLRQGNTGELFF.

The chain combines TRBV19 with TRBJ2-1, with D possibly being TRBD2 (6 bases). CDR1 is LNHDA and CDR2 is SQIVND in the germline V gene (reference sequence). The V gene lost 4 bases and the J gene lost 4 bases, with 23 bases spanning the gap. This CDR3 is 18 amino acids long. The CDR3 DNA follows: TGTGCCAGTAGTACTAGACCCCCCGGCGGGGAGGAATACAATGAGCAGTTCTTC. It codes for CASSTRPPGGEEYNEQFF.

The CDR3 coding sequence is TGTGCCAGCAGCCAAGATGGGACAGGGTACTACGAGCAGTACGTC. This gives the protein CASSQDGTGYYEQYV. The chain combines TRBV14 with TRBJ2-7; 9 positions agree with TRBD1. The CDR3 extends over 15 amino acids. Per germline, CDR1 SGHDN and CDR2 FVKESK. The trim removed 0 bases at V and 3 bases at J, leaving 3 bases unmatched.

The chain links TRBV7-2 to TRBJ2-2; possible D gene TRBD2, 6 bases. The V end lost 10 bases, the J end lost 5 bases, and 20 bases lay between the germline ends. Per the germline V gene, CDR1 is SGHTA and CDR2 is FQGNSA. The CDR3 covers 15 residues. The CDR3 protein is CAIPPGGYRTGELFF. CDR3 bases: TGTGCCATCCCACCTGGGGGGTATCGAACCGGGGAGCTGTTTTTT. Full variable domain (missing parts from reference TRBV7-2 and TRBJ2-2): GAGVSQSPSNKVTEKGKDVELRCDPISGHTALYWYRQSLGQGLEFLIYFQGNSAPDKSGLPSDRFSAERTGGSVSTLTIQRTQQEDSAVYLCAIPPGGYRTGELFFGEGSRLTVL.

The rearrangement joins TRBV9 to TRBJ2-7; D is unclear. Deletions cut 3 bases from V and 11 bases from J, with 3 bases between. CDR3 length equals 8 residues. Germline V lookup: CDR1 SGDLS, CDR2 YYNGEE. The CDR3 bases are TGTGCCAGCAGCGCCAAGTACGTC. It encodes CASSAKYV.

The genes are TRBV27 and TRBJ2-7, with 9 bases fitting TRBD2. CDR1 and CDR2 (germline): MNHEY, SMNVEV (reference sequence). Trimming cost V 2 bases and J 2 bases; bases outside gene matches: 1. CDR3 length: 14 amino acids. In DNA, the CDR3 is TGTGCCAGCAGTTTAGCGGGAGGGACCTACGAGCAGTACTTC. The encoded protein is CASSLAGGTYEQYF.